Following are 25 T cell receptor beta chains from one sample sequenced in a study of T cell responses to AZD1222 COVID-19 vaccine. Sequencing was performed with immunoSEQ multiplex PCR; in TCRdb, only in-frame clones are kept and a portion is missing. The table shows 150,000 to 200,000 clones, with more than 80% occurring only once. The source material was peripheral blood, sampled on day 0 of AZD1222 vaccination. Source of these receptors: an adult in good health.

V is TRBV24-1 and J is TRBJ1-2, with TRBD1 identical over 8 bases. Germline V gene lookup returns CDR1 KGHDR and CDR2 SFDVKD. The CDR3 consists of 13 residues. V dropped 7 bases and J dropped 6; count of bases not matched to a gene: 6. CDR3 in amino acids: CATSGQGEDGYTF. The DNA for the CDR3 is TGTGCCACCAGCGGACAGGGCGAGGATGGCTACACCTTC.

In DNA, the CDR3 is TGTGCCTGGAGTCCCAGGGGAACCATATATTTT. It is translated as CAWSPRGTIYF. This chain uses TRBV30 with TRBJ1-3; the D gene is possibly TRBD1 (6 bases). Germline CDR1 is GTSNPN and CDR2 is SVGIG (reference sequence). V lost 2 bases, J lost 10 bases, and 9 bases lay in between. The CDR3 runs 11 residues.

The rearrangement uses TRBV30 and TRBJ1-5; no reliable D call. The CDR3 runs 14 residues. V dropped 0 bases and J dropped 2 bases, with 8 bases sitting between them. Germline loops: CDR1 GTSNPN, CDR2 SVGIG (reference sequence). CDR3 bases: TGTGCCTGGAGTGTGGGCCTACGCAATCAGCCCCAGCATTTT. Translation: CAWSVGLRNQPQHF.

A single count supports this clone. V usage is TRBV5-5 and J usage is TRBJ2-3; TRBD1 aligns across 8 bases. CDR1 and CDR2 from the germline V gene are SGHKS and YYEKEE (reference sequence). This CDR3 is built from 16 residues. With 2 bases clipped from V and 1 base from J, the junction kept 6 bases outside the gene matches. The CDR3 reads CASSLEETGGTDTQYF. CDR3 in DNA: TGTGCCAGCAGCTTAGAAGAGACAGGGGGCACAGATACGCAGTATTTT.

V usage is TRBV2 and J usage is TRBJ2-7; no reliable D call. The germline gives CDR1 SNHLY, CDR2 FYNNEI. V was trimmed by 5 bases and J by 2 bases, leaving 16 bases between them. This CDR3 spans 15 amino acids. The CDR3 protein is CASSTTYIKTYEQYF. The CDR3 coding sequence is TGTGCCAGCAGTACGACCTATATCAAAACCTACGAGCAGTACTTC.

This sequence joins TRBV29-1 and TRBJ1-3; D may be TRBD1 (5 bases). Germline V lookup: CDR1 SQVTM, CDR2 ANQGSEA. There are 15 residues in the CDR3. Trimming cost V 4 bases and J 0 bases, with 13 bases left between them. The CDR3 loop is CSVVLRASSGNTIYF. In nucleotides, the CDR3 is TGCAGCGTTGTGCTCAGGGCGAGCTCTGGAAACACCATATATTTT. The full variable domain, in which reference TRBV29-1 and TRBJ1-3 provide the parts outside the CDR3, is SAVISQKPSRDICQRGTSLTIQCQVDSQVTMMFWYRQQPGQSLTLIATANQGSEATYESGFVIDKFPISRPNLTFSTLTVSNMSPEDSSIYLCSVVLRASSGNTIYFGEGSWLTVV.

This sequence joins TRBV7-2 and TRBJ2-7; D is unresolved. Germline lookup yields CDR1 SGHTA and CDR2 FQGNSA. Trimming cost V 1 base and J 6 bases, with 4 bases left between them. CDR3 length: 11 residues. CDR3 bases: TGTGCCAGCAGCTTAGGGGCCGAGCAGTACTTC. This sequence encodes CASSLGAEQYF.

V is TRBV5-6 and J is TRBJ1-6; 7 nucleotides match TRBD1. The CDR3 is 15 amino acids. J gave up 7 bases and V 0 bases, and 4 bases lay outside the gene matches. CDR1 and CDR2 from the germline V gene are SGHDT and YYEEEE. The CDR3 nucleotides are TGTGCCAGCAGCTTGGAAGACAGGGCGAATTCACCCCTCCACTTT. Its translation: CASSLEDRANSPLHF.

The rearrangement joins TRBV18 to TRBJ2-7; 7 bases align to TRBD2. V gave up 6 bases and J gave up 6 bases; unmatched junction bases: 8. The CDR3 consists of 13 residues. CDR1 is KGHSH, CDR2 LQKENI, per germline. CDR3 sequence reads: CASSSGRETEQYF. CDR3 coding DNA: TGTGCCAGCTCCTCTGGGAGGGAAACCGAGCAGTACTTC.

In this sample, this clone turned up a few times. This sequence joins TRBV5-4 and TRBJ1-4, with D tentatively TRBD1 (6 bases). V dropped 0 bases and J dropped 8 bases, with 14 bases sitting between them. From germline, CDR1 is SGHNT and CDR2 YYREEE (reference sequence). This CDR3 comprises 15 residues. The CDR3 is CASSLAGGAGEKLFF. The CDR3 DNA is TGTGCCAGCAGCTTGGCCGGGGGGGCAGGAGAAAAACTGTTTTTT.

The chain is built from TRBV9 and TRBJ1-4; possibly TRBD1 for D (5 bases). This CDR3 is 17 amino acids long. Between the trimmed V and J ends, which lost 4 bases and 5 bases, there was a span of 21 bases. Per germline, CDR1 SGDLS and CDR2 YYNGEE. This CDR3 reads CASSTAPAGVGNEKLFF. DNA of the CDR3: TGTGCCAGCAGCACTGCGCCTGCGGGGGTTGGGAATGAAAAACTGTTTTTT.

The CDR3 DNA reads TGTGCCAGCAGTCCGGACAGAAACACCGGGGAGCTGTTTTTT. It encodes CASSPDRNTGELFF. The gene calls are TRBV6-2 or TRBV6-3 and TRBJ2-2; perhaps TRBD1 as D (6 bases). The germline CDR1 and CDR2 sequences are MNHEY and SVGEGT. V shed 5 bases and J shed 2 bases, with 9 bases lying between them. This CDR3 contains 14 residues.

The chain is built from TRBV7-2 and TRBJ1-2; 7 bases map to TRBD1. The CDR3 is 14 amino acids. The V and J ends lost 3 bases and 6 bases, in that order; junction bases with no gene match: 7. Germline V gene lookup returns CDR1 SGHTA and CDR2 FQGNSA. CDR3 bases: TGTGCCAGCAGCTTCAGGGGGATGTCGGATGGCTACACCTTC. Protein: CASSFRGMSDGYTF.

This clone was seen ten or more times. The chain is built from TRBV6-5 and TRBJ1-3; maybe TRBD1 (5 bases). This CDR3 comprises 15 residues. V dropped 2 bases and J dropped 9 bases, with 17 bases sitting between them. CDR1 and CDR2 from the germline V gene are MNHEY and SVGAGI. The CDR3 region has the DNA TGTGCCAGCAGTTACACCTGGACGGGTGGGGGCACCATATATTTT. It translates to CASSYTWTGGGTIYF.

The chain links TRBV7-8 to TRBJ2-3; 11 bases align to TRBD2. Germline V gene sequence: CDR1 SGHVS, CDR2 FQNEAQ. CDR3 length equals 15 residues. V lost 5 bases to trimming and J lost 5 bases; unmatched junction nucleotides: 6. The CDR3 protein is CASSISGRALDTQYF. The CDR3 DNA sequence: TGTGCCAGCAGCATTAGCGGGAGGGCCTTAGATACGCAGTATTTT.

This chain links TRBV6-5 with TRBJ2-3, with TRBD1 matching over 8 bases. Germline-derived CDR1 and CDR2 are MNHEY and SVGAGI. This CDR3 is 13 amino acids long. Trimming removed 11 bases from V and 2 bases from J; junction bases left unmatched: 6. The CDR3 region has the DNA TGTGCCCACCGGGACAGGAACACAGATACGCAGTATTTT. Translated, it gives CAHRDRNTDTQYF.

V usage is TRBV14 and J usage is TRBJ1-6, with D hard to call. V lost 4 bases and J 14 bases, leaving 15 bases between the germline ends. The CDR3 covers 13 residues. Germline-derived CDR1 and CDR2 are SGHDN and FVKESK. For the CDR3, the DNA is TGTGCCAGCAGCCCCTTTCTAAAGGGCTCCCTCCACTTT. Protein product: CASSPFLKGSLHF.

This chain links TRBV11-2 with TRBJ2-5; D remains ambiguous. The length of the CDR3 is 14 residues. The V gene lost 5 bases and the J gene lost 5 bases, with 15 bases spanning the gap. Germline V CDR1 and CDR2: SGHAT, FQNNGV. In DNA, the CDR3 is TGTGCCAGCAGCAAAGACCGATCTGGGGAGACCCAGTACTTC. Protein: CASSKDRSGETQYF.

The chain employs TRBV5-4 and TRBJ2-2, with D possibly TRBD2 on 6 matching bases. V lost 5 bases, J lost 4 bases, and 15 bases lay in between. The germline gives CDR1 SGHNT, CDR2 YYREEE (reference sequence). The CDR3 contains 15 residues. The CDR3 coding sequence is TGTGCCAGCAGTCCGGCGGGGAGAGGCACCGGGGAGCTGTTTTTT. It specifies CASSPAGRGTGELFF.

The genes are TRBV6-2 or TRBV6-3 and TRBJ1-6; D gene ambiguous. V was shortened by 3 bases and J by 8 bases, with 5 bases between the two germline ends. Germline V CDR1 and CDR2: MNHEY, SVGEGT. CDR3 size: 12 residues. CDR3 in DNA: TGTGCCAGCAGTTATAAGGATTCACCCCTCCACTTT. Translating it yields CASSYKDSPLHF.

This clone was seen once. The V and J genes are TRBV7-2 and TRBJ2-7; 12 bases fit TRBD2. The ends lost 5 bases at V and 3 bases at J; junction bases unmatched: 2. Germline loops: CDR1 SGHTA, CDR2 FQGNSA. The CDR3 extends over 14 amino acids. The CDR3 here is CASSRTSGDYEQYF. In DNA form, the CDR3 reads TGTGCCAGCAGCCGGACTAGCGGGGACTACGAGCAGTACTTC.

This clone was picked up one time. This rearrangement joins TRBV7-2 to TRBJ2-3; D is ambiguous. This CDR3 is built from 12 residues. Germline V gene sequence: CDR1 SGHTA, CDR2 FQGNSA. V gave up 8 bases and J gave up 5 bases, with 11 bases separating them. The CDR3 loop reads CASGTNGDTQYF. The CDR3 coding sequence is TGTGCCAGCGGTACGAATGGAGATACGCAGTATTTT.

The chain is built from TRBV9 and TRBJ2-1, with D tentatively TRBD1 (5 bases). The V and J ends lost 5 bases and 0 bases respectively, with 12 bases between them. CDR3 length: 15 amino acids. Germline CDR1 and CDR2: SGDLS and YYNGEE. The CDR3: CASRSRVGSYNEQFF. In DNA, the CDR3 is TGTGCCAGCAGGTCCAGGGTTGGCTCCTACAATGAGCAGTTCTTC.

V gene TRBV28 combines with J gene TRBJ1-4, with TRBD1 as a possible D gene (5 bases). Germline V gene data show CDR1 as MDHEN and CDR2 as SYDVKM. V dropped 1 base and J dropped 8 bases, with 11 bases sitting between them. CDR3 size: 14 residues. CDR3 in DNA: TGTGCCAGCAGTTTATATCCTGGGGGGGAAAAACTGTTTTTT. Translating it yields CASSLYPGGEKLFF.

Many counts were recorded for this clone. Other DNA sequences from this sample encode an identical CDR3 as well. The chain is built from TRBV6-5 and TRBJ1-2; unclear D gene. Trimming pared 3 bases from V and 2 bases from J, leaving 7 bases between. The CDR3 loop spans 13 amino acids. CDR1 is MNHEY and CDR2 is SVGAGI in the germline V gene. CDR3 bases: TGTGCCAGCAGTTATTCCAGGAACTATGGCTACACCTTC. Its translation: CASSYSRNYGYTF.